This T cell receptor (beta chain) is from a study of control samples from healthy donors and cancer patients. Germline assignment: CDR1 SGDLS and CDR2 YYNGEE. This CDR3 is 15 amino acids long. Trimming cost V 1 base and J 3 bases, with 11 bases left between them. Libraries were prepared by immunoSEQ multiplex PCR; TCRdb keeps only in-frame clonotypes and omits some of them. The sample includes about 120,000 clones, more than 85% of them seen just once. The receptor comes from a man aged 25 to 40 in good health. The rearrangement links TRBV9 to TRBJ1-5; D is unclear. The sample consisted of blood. The CDR3 here is CASSVTPDSNQPQHF. CDR3 nucleotides: TGTGCCAGCAGCGTAACCCCAGATTCCAATCAGCCCCAGCATTTT. The variable domain in full, with the rest retrieved from reference TRBV9 and TRBJ1-5, is DSGVTQTPKHLITATGQRVTLRCSPRSGDLSVYWYQQSLDQGLQFLIQYYNGEERAKGNILERFSAQQFPDLHSELNLSSLELGDSALYFCASSVTPDSNQPQHFGDGTRLSIL.